This entry is about one T cell receptor (beta chain). Data came from immunoSEQ multiplex PCR; TCRdb stores just in-frame clones and leaves some out. The data hold approximately 190,000 clones, with just under 80% observed a single time. This specimen comes from a study of cytotoxic CD8 clonotypes in ibrutinib-treated CLL. In the study overall: Of a cohort that held some 10 relapsed/refractory and roughly 15 treatment-naive patients, fewer than 18 were IGHV unmutated.

Per the germline V gene, CDR1 is SGHVS and CDR2 is FQNEAQ. The CDR3 has 17 residues. Trimming took 5 bases from V and 0 from J; bases not matched to a gene: 5. The genes are TRBV7-8 and TRBJ2-5; 14 bases are shared with TRBD2. This clonotype was sampled from a human donor with chronic lymphocytic leukemia. Material: PBMCs, obtained after 12 months of ibrutinib treatment. CDR3 bases: TGTGCCAGCAGCACGGGACTAGCGGGAGAATACCAAGAGACCCAGTACTTC. Translated: CASSTGLAGEYQETQYF.